Sequencing of this T cell receptor (beta chain) was carried out in a study of Ad26.COV2.S vaccination and SARS-CoV-2 variants. The treatment denotes: around 19 received Ad26.COV2.S at low or high dose, single or two shots; 5 received placebo; per-sample allocation not given. Collection of samples fell on day 63 after the first vaccine or placebo injection. Clones were sequenced by immunoSEQ multiplex PCR, and TCRdb holds only the in-frame ones, with some missing. Counted here are hundreds of thousands of clones, roughly 90% occurring once; the ten biggest clones make up 1.5%. Germline CDR1 reads SGHRS; CDR2 reads YFSETQ. This CDR3 comprises 15 residues. Trimming took off 0 bases at V and 5 bases at J, with 14 bases between the two ends.

This specimen consisted of peripheral blood, obtained in a trial of Ad26.COV2.S vaccine versus placebo. The sequence was obtained from a person between 18 and 65 years old who received the Ad26.COV2.S COVID-19 vaccine or a placebo. The chain links TRBV5-1 to TRBJ1-1; D possibly corresponds to TRBD1 (5 bases). CDR3 bases: TGCGCCAGCAGCTTGGTCCCAGGGTTGGGTACTGAAGCTTTCTTT. Amino acid sequence: CASSLVPGLGTEAFF.